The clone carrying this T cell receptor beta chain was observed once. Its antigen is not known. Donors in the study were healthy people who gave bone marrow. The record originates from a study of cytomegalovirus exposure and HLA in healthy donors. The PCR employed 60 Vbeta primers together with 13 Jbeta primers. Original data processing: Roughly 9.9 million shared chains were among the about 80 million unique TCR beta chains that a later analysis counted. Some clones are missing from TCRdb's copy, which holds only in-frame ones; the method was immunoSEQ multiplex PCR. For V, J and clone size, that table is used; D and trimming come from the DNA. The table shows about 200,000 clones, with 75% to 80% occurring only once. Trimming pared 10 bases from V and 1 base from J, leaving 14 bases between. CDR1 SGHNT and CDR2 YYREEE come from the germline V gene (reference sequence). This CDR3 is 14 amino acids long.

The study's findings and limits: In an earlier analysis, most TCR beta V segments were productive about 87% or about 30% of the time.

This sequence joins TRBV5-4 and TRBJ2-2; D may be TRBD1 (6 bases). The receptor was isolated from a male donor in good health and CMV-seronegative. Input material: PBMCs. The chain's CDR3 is CASRTERNTGELFF. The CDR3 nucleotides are TGTGCCTCCCGGACAGAGCGGAACACCGGGGAGCTGTTTTTT.